These T cell receptor beta chains were read from a single sample in a study of T cell changes during pregnancy in multiple sclerosis. Profiled with immunoSEQ multiplex PCR; TCRdb holds only in-frame clones, not every one. The sample consists of 40,000 or so clones, around 92% of them appearing once. Sample: CD8+ T cells from peripheral blood mononuclear cells, taken before pregnancy. All receptors derive from a female donor with multiple sclerosis, enrolled in a pregnancy study. The CDR3 runs from the conserved cysteine through the conserved F or W. A D gene is named only where the DNA matches it firmly. The size of a clone is reported for some rows only, either as once, few or many, or as a class for expanded clones.

clone_size j_call d_call v_call cdr3_nt cdr3_aa
NA TRBJ1-4 TRBD1 TRBV6-1 TGTGCCAGCAGTGATGAGACAGGGGGTCCAAATGAAAAACTGTTTTTT CASSDETGGPNEKLFF
NA TRBJ2-7 TRBD2 TRBV2 TGTGCTACTAGCGGGATCCGGAACGAGCAGTACTTC CATSGIRNEQYF
NA TRBJ2-1 NA TRBV5-4 TGTGCCAGCAGCCTTACATCGAATGAGCAGTTCTTC CASSLTSNEQFF
NA TRBJ1-5 NA TRBV19 TGTGCCAGTAGTATAGAGGCCGACTACAATCAGCCCCAGCATTTT CASSIEADYNQPQHF
NA TRBJ2-1 TRBD1 TRBV5-1 TGCGCCAGCAGCTTACGCCCTGAGGGGGCAATGGATGAGCAGTTCTTC CASSLRPEGAMDEQFF
NA TRBJ2-7 NA TRBV30 TGTGCCTGGAGTGGAGAAGAGGTTACCTACGAGCAGTACTTC CAWSGEEVTYEQYF
NA TRBJ2-4 NA TRBV21-1 TGTGCCAGCAGCAAAAGGGAAATACCGGGTGGGGAGGGCGATTTAGCCAAAAACATTCAGTACTTC CASSKREIPGGEGDLAKNIQYF
NA TRBJ1-2 TRBD1 TRBV5-1 TGCGCCAGCAGCTTCAGAAACAGGGGGCTGGATGGCTACACCTTC CASSFRNRGLDGYTF
NA TRBJ2-5 TRBD2 TRBV19 TGTGCCAGTAGTATCACCGGACTAGGGACCCAGTACTTC CASSITGLGTQYF
NA TRBJ2-7 NA TRBV6-1 TGTGCCAGCAGTGGCCGGACCGGGGGCTACGAGCAGTACTTC CASSGRTGGYEQYF
NA TRBJ2-7 NA TRBV27 TGTGCCAGCAGCCCGACGGGAATCCACGAGCAGTACTTC CASSPTGIHEQYF
once TRBJ2-5 NA TRBV15 TGTGCCACCAGCGACACAGGGAATTGGGAGACCCAGTACTTC CATSDTGNWETQYF
NA TRBJ2-7 NA TRBV5-1 TGCGCCAGCAGCTTGGGACTCAGCGTGCACGAGCAGTACTTC CASSLGLSVHEQYF
NA TRBJ1-3 TRBD1 TRBV28 TGTGCCAGCAGTCCCGGGACAGCCGGAAACACCATATATTTT CASSPGTAGNTIYF
once TRBJ2-2 NA TRBV1 TGCACCAGCAGCCAGGAACTAGCGGGAGTATGGACCGGGGAGCTGTTTTTT CTSSQELAGVWTGELFF
few TRBJ2-7 TRBD1 TRBV5-5 TGTGCCAGCAGCTCTGACAGGGAGTACTACGAGCAGTACTTC CASSSDREYYEQYF
NA TRBJ2-2 NA TRBV7-6 TGTGCCAGCAGCTTAAATCGCGGCGGGGGCATCTACGACGCCGGGGAGCTGTTTTTT CASSLNRGGGIYDAGELFF
NA TRBJ2-7 TRBD1 TRBV9 TGTGCCAGCAGCTCCACAGGGGTAGTCTACGAGCAGTACTTC CASSSTGVVYEQYF
NA TRBJ2-3 TRBD1 TRBV15 TGTGCCACCGGGGGACAGGGGACATTAGATACGCAGTATTTT CATGGQGTLDTQYF
NA TRBJ1-5 NA TRBV27 TGTGCCAGCAGTTTAGGACAGAATCAGCCCCAGCATTTT CASSLGQNQPQHF
NA TRBJ1-5 NA TRBV27 TGTGCCAGCGCCCGATCTACAGGGAATCAGCCCCAGCATTTT CASARSTGNQPQHF
NA TRBJ2-7 NA TRBV2 TGTGCCAGCAGTCTTACAGGCTCCTACGAGCAGTACTTC CASSLTGSYEQYF
NA TRBJ1-2 TRBD1 TRBV25-1 TGTGCCAGCAGTGAATCAGGGGGAGGCTACTATGGCTACACCTTC CASSESGGGYYGYTF
NA TRBJ1-1 NA TRBV4-2 TGTGCCAGCAGCCTACTTGGAGGGAGTGGGGAGGCTTTCTTT CASSLLGGSGEAFF
NA TRBJ1-4 NA TRBV27 TGTGCCAGCAGTCGGAGGTTGGGGGAGGAACTGTTTTTT CASSRRLGEELFF
NA TRBJ1-1 TRBD1 TRBV5-4 TGTGCCAGCAGCTTGCCCCGGGACAGGGGGAACACTGAAGCTTTCTTT CASSLPRDRGNTEAFF
NA TRBJ2-3 TRBD2 TRBV4-1 TGCGCCAGCAGCCAGCGATTAGCGGGGGGGCCGGATACGCAGTATTTT CASSQRLAGGPDTQYF
NA TRBJ1-1 NA TRBV27 TGTGCCAGCAGCCGGGGGGGGACGAGTGAAGCTTTCTTT CASSRGGTSEAFF
NA TRBJ1-2 NA TRBV2 TGTGCCAGCATAGACAAGCCCCCTTCTAACTATGGCTACACCTTC CASIDKPPSNYGYTF
NA TRBJ2-2 NA TRBV9 TGTGCCAGCAGCGGCGAAGGGGGTACGAACACCGGGGAGCTGTTTTTT CASSGEGGTNTGELFF
NA TRBJ2-3 TRBD2 TRBV6-8 TGTGCCAGCAGTCCAACGACTAGCGGGAGGTCTACTACTAGCACAGATACGCAGTATTTT CASSPTTSGRSTTSTDTQYF
NA TRBJ2-5 NA TRBV7-9 TGTGCCAGCAGCTCCCGCACTGACAGCTACCAAGAGACCCAGTACTTC CASSSRTDSYQETQYF
NA TRBJ2-3 TRBD1 TRBV28 TGTGCCAGCAGTTTGAGATGGGACAGGGGGTACGATACGCAGTATTTT CASSLRWDRGYDTQYF
NA TRBJ1-5 NA TRBV7-8 TGTGCCAGCAGCTTAGTACGTACACCCTCCCTTAGCAATCAGCCCCAGCATTTT CASSLVRTPSLSNQPQHF
once TRBJ1-2 NA TRBV19 TGTGCCGTCCTGACCCGGGGGAGGGGAAGCTACACCTTC CAVLTRGRGSYTF
NA TRBJ1-3 NA TRBV29-1 TGCAGCGTTGAAGCGGCAGGGGAATTTGGAAACACCATATATTTT CSVEAAGEFGNTIYF
NA TRBJ2-3 TRBD2 TRBV9 TGTGCCAGCAGCGAGAGGGGTAGCGGGGGGGCGACAGATACGCAGTATTTT CASSERGSGGATDTQYF
NA TRBJ2-1 NA TRBV10-2 TGCGCCAGCAGTGAAGGGACAAACGAGTACAATGAGCAGTTCTTC CASSEGTNEYNEQFF
few TRBJ1-3 NA TRBV27 TGTGCCAGCAGTTTGGCCCCAGGGGATGGAAACACCATATATTTT CASSLAPGDGNTIYF
NA TRBJ2-1 TRBD2 TRBV2 TGTGCCGCTCTTCAGAGGGGAGGGGCGGAGGGCAAAGGGTACAATGAGCAGTTCTTC CAALQRGGAEGKGYNEQFF
few TRBJ1-1 NA TRBV27 TGTGCCAGCAGTTTACTGGGGGGGATCACTGAAGCTTTCTTT CASSLLGGITEAFF
NA TRBJ2-3 NA TRBV7-9 TGTGCCAGCAGCTTAGAGTTTCAGGATCCGGCTAGCACAGATACGCAGTATTTT CASSLEFQDPASTDTQYF
NA TRBJ1-6 TRBD1 TRBV5-4 TGTGCCAACCTAAGGTCGGGACAGGGTGGTTCACCCCTCCACTTT CANLRSGQGGSPLHF
few TRBJ1-1 NA TRBV29-1 TGCAGCGTTGAGAACAGGCGCACTGAAGCTTTCTTT CSVENRRTEAFF
NA TRBJ2-1 TRBD2 TRBV27 TGTGCCAGCAGCCGGACTAGCGGCTACAATGAGCAGTTCTTC CASSRTSGYNEQFF
NA TRBJ2-1 NA TRBV6-5 TGTGCCAGCAGTTACGTGCAGGGTCACAATGAGCAGTTCTTC CASSYVQGHNEQFF
NA TRBJ1-5 NA TRBV10-3 TGTGCCATCAGTGAGTCAAAAGCTCAGCCCCAGCATTTT CAISESKAQPQHF
NA TRBJ2-7 TRBD2 TRBV27 TGTGCCAGTTCGCCGGGGGGCTACGAGCAGTACTTC CASSPGGYEQYF
once TRBJ1-2 TRBD1 TRBV9 TGTGCCAGCAGCCCCCTAGAGGGGGCGAATGGCTACACCTTC CASSPLEGANGYTF
NA TRBJ2-4 NA TRBV2 TGTGCCAGCAGTGAACAAACGACAGACTTACTAGCCAAAAACATTCAGTACTTC CASSEQTTDLLAKNIQYF
NA TRBJ2-2 TRBD1 TRBV9 TGTGCCAGCCAACAGGGGAGCGGGGAGCTGTTTTTT CASQQGSGELFF
NA TRBJ2-3 TRBD1 TRBV7-8 TGTGCCAGCAGACAAGACAGGGCGCGAACAGATACGCAGTATTTT CASRQDRARTDTQYF
NA TRBJ1-1 NA TRBV4-2 TGTGCCAGCAGCCCCGAGGGGGGGTATATGAACACTGAAGCTTTCTTT CASSPEGGYMNTEAFF
NA TRBJ2-1 NA TRBV6-1 TGTGCCAGCAGTGAAACGGTAAATGAGCAGTTCTTC CASSETVNEQFF
NA TRBJ1-4 NA TRBV6-6 TGTGCCACCAGCAGTTTCAAACGGGGTGAAAAACTGTTTTTT CATSSFKRGEKLFF
NA TRBJ2-1 NA TRBV27 TGTGCCAGCTCTAGGGGTGGGTCCTACAATGAGCAGTTCTTC CASSRGGSYNEQFF
NA TRBJ2-7 TRBD2 TRBV6-5 TGTGCCAGCAGTGCTACGGGGGGTCCCTACGAGCAGTACTTC CASSATGGPYEQYF